Described below is a single TCR beta chain sequence and its context. This clone's antigen is unknown. No quality values exist for individual bases; no much larger clone is one base distant. These data are taken from a study of shared clonotypes between healthy human individuals (dated by TCRdb to the early 2020s). In the study overall: A couple of women and a few men aged 18 to 49 years were included in the cohort. For each donor, three plates each were used for CD4 naive and CD4 memory, two plates were used for CD8 naive, and one plate was used for CD8 memory. Blood TCR repertoires of a handful of healthy adults were deeply sequenced to estimate repertoire size and the extent of clonotype sharing between individuals. Libraries were prepared and TCR repertoires were sequenced by different laboratories using diverse techniques, in order to increase sequencing depth and limit assay-specific biases. Leukapheresis yielded between about 0.94 and 9.5 billion PBMCs per donor.

Broader findings and caveats from the paper: The small number of donors limited the genetic and exposure-history diversity represented. Larger estimated clonotype richness was generally found for naive subsets than for memory subsets. Pairwise subsampling led to the expectation that sequencing depth would affect the degree of clonotype sharing among donors. Higher generation probabilities were observed for clonotypes shared by all four sorted-subset donors than for non-shared clonotypes. Sharing across a few donors was observed for roughly 5.4% of naive CD4, 3.5% of naive CD8, 2.3% of memory CD4, and about 0.39% of memory CD8 clonotypes. Only blood was sampled, and tissue TCR repertoires likely differ from those in blood. Even with the large sequencing depth, rarefaction of the sorted-subset datasets indicated that sequencing was incomplete.

Using the deep immunoSEQ assay, TCR CDR3 regions were amplified from genomic DNA by multiplex PCR. Extracted genomic DNA from each cell subset was spread evenly across all wells of several immunoSEQ 96-well plates, with each plate serving as a replicate. For sorted subsets, about 200 ng genomic DNA, equal to about 30,000 T cell genomes, was loaded into each replicate PCR. Purified libraries were quantified with a Qubit 3.0 fluorometer, sized on a Bioanalyzer 2100, and re-quantified with the KAPA Library Quantification kit. Every immunoSEQ 96-well plate was sequenced on a separate single-read 150-cycle Illumina NextSeq 550 flow cell. The paper's data handling went like this. Because the immunoSEQ output included only junctional sequences and no quality scores, the filtering could not be the same as the filtering used for full-length reads. To assign V/J genes and CDR3, sequences were annotated against IMGT germline references using PyIR, a Python wrapper for IgBLAST v1.9. Reads were filtered out if the reads had weak V/J assignments (E-value above 1e-6), no CDR3, stop codons, out-of-frame junctions, or ambiguous translated residues. V3J clonotypes were defined as sequences sharing the same inferred V gene, J gene, and CDR3 amino acid sequence. Percentage overlap between repertoires was calculated by dividing the number of shared unique clonotypes by the size of the smaller repertoire. RTK rarefaction, the Chao1 estimator, and Recon v2.1 estimates of unobserved clonotypes were used to assess repertoire richness. OLGA was used to compute generation probabilities for all TCRbeta clonotypes that the gDNA method yielded from a handful of donors. Not all clones reach the TCRdb copy of this immuneACCESS table, which keeps in-frame sequences only. Checked studies attribute under half of the gap to unresolved V genes and leave the rest unexplained. The V and J calls and clone size were taken over from that table, and D and trimming were inferred from the DNA. The sample table records around 2.1 million clones; around 95% of these occur just once. The ten most abundant clones make up approximately 0.13% of the sample.

The donors were healthy, HIV-negative adults with no recently reported acute infections or vaccinations. All donors were Caucasian adults living in Nashville, Tennessee, USA. CD4+ T cells were enriched by magnetic negative selection; naive cells were then positively selected on CD45RA, and the negative fraction formed the memory subset. Blood was obtained by leukapheresis, after which PBMCs were separated by Ficoll-Histopaque density gradient centrifugation and cryopreserved in liquid nitrogen vapor phase. Analytical flow cytometry was used to check the purity and quantity of each magnetically sorted T cell population. Genomic DNA was isolated from each sorted fraction and quantified by UV absorbance on a Nanodrop 2000c. The cysteine opens and the phenylalanine closes a CDR3 of 12 amino acids. Here the CDR3 DNA is all that survives: 36 bases in frame from base 1. V loses 0 bases of germline sequence and J loses 10 bases, and the interval between the two ends is 8 bases. As encoded in the germline V gene, CDR1 is SGDLS while CDR2 is YYNGEE.

The receptor chain draws on TRBV9 and TRBJ2-1; there is no confident call for the D gene. This receptor was taken from a man aged 18 to 30 in good health. The material sequenced was naive CD4+ T cells sorted from blood. Interpreted using the paper, the cell subset or site label stands for: CD45RA+ positively selected. The CDR3 protein: CASSVDPGEQFF. The DNA sequence is TGTGCCAGCAGCGTAGACCCCGGGGAGCAGTTCTTC. The variable domain in full, with residues beyond the CDR3 obtained from the reference TRBV9 and TRBJ2-1 genes, is DSGVTQTPKHLITATGQRVTLRCSPRSGDLSVYWYQQSLDQGLQFLIQYYNGEERAKGNILERFSAQQFPDLHSELNLSSLELGDSALYFCASSVDPGEQFFGPGTRLTVL.